These 13 T cell receptor beta chains were sequenced from one sample in a study of control samples from healthy donors and cancer patients. Libraries were prepared by immunoSEQ multiplex PCR; TCRdb keeps only in-frame clonotypes and omits some of them. This sample has about 140,000 clones, with about nine tenths found just once. The specimen was blood. These receptors were obtained from a man between 25 and 39 years old in good health.

The chain combines TRBV7-3 with TRBJ2-6; TRBD1 is a possible D gene (6 bases). Per germline, CDR1 SGHTA and CDR2 FQGTGA. Deletions cut 0 bases from V and 0 bases from J, with 9 bases between. The CDR3 covers 17 residues. The CDR3 sequence is CASSLTGQISGANVLTF. In DNA form, the CDR3 reads TGTGCCAGCAGCTTAACGGGACAAATCTCTGGGGCCAACGTCCTGACTTTC. Combining the CDR3 with reference TRBV7-3 and TRBJ2-6 gives the whole variable domain GAGVSQTPSNKVTEKGKYVELRCDPISGHTALYWYRQSLGQGPEFLIYFQGTGAADDSGLPNDRFFAVRPEGSVSTLKIQRTERGDSAVYLCASSLTGQISGANVLTFGAGSRLTVL.

The CDR3 DNA reads as TGTGCCAGCAGTTGGACAGGGGCCAACGTCCTGACTTTC. Translated, it gives CASSWTGANVLTF. The chain couples TRBV7-9 to TRBJ2-6; a possible D gene is TRBD1 (5 bases). Trimming cost V 6 bases and J 4 bases, with 7 bases left between them. Per germline, CDR1 SEHNR and CDR2 FQNEAQ (reference sequence). The CDR3 is made up of 13 amino acids.

The chain joins TRBV7-8 to TRBJ1-1; D unclear. In germline, CDR1 is SGHVS, CDR2 FQNEAQ. The CDR3 extends over 13 amino acids. The germline V and J ends were trimmed by 3 bases and 1 base, with 6 bases remaining between them. The CDR3 sequence: CASSLNRNTEAFF. The CDR3 nucleotides are TGTGCCAGCAGCTTGAACAGGAACACTGAAGCTTTCTTT.

This rearrangement joins TRBV5-8 to TRBJ2-4; a weak D match, TRBD2 (6 bases). This CDR3 has 15 residues. The germline CDR1 and CDR2 sequences are SGHTS and YDEGEE. The ends were cut back, 4 bases at V and 2 bases at J, with 13 bases in the middle. This CDR3 is CASSTGLVTKNIQYF. The CDR3 nucleotides read TGTGCCAGCAGCACGGGACTGGTAACCAAAAACATTCAGTACTTC.

V usage is TRBV19 and J usage is TRBJ2-1; D is possibly TRBD1 (5 bases). CDR3 length: 13 residues. The germline gives CDR1 LNHDA, CDR2 SQIVND (reference sequence). V was cut by 6 bases and J by 3 bases, with 9 bases left in between. The DNA of the CDR3 is TGTGCCAGTAGCGACAGCAGCTACAATGAGCAGTTCTTC. Translating gives CASSDSSYNEQFF.

The V and J genes are TRBV5-6 and TRBJ2-2; D not certain. V lost 0 bases to trimming and J lost 4 bases, with 10 bases between them. This CDR3 has 15 amino acids. The germline CDR1 and CDR2 sequences are SGHDT and YYEEEE. The CDR3 is CASSLVFGPTGELFF. The DNA for the CDR3 is TGTGCCAGCAGCTTGGTTTTCGGGCCCACCGGGGAGCTGTTTTTT.

This clone came up a few times. V is TRBV5-1 and J is TRBJ2-2, with unresolved D. Germline-derived CDR1 and CDR2 are SGHRS and YFSETQ. The CDR3 contains 13 residues. The ends were cut back, 0 bases at V and 4 bases at J, with 4 bases in the middle. This CDR3 is CASSLDLTGELFF. The CDR3, as DNA: TGCGCCAGCAGCTTGGACCTCACCGGGGAGCTGTTTTTT.

This chain links TRBV5-3 with TRBJ1-1; D might be TRBD1 (5 bases). TRBV5-3 counts as an open reading frame of uncertain function. This CDR3 has 13 residues. V lost 4 bases and J 7 bases, leaving 14 bases between the germline ends. The CDR3: CARSRSSGGEAFF. DNA for the CDR3: TGTGCCAGAAGCCGGTCGTCGGGGGGTGAAGCTTTCTTT.

In its sample, this clone was seen once. The chain is built from TRBV6-5 and TRBJ2-7, with a possible D match to TRBD2 (5 bases). The CDR3 runs to 13 residues. Trimming took off 9 bases at V and 0 bases at J, with 12 bases between the two ends. CDR1 MNHEY and CDR2 SVGAGI come from the germline V gene. The DNA of the CDR3 is TGTGCCAGTCACCAGCGGTTCTCCTACGAGCAGTACTTC. As protein: CASHQRFSYEQYF.

V usage is TRBV5-1 and J usage is TRBJ1-2, with D perhaps matching TRBD1 (6 bases). V was trimmed by 5 bases and J by 6 bases, leaving 17 bases between them. CDR3 size: 14 residues. Germline V lookup: CDR1 SGHRS, CDR2 YFSETQ. CDR3 nucleotide sequence: TGCGCCAGCAGGGAATACGGACAGTTCGATGGCTACACCTTC. Translation: CASREYGQFDGYTF.

V gene TRBV5-1 combines with J gene TRBJ2-7; 7 bases map to TRBD1. This CDR3 region has 14 residues. V lost 4 bases to trimming and J lost 4 bases; unmatched junction nucleotides: 8. Germline V gene sequence: CDR1 SGHRS, CDR2 YFSETQ. The chain's CDR3 is CASSGKQGSYEQYF. CDR3 DNA sequence: TGCGCCAGCAGCGGCAAACAGGGGAGTTACGAGCAGTACTTC.

The chain uses TRBV14 and TRBJ2-5; 8 nucleotides match TRBD2. Germline CDR1 and CDR2: SGHDN and FVKESK. The CDR3 has 14 amino acids. The ends lost 5 bases at V and 4 bases at J; junction bases unmatched: 6. CDR3 loop: CASSVGGVPETQYF. In DNA form, the CDR3 reads TGTGCCAGCAGCGTCGGGGGGGTCCCAGAGACCCAGTACTTC.

This chain links TRBV6-1 with TRBJ1-6; TRBD1 is a possible D gene (6 bases). Germline CDR1 is MNHNS and CDR2 is SASEGT. The CDR3 runs 16 residues. Trimming pared 2 bases from V and 8 bases from J, leaving 16 bases between. The CDR3 loop is CASSEIFGGPDSPLHF. The CDR3 DNA is TGTGCCAGCAGTGAAATTTTTGGGGGCCCAGATTCACCCCTCCACTTT.